The T cell receptor (beta chain) described here comes from a study of T cells in Graves' hyperthyroidism and ophthalmopathy. This CDR3 contains 12 residues. V dropped 5 bases and J dropped 6 bases, with 9 bases sitting between them. Amplification yielded TCR beta CDR3 regions, with RNA transcripts as the source. A set of HTBI primers served as the primers for a first-round RT-PCR of the TCR CDR3. One entry per CDR3 protein, called by TCRdb with MiXCR from the multiplex PCR reads. The table shows fewer than 400,000 distinct CDR3 sequences, with roughly 17% occurring only once. Out of more than 8 ml of fresh peripheral blood came the PBMCs. Many counts were recorded for this clonotype.

This clonotype originated in a man younger than 45 with Graves' hyperthyroidism. The chain carries TRBV12-3 or TRBV12-4 and TRBJ2-3; D gene ambiguous. Sample: blood. The CDR3 reads CASSPRVDTQYF. The CDR3 DNA is TGTGCCAGCAGTCCAAGGGTGGATACGCAGTATTTT.